This TCR beta chain came from a study of T cells after posttransplantation cyclophosphamide. Regarding the study as a whole: Later blood repertoires were often dominated by clones from the donor CD8+ memory compartment. Recipient CMV seropositivity and CMV reactivation strongly tracked TRB clonality.

This clone showed up many times. Its antigen is still unknown. Clones were read by immunoSEQ multiplex PCR, and TCRdb kept only the in-frame ones, dropping some. Listed for the sample are about 38,000 clones, none seen a single time. The CDR3 extends over 16 amino acids. V gave up 6 bases and J gave up 2 bases; unmatched junction bases: 6. Per the germline V gene, CDR1 is SGHAT and CDR2 is FQNNGV. The sequenced sample was PBMCs. The receptor was derived from a man in his fifties in good health, CMV-negative, and a related stem cell transplant donor. The chain carries TRBV11-2 and TRBJ1-3; TRBD1 matches at 11 bases. CDR3 protein: CASSSAGQGAGNTIYF. The CDR3 DNA is TGTGCCAGCAGTTCCGCGGGACAGGGGGCTGGAAACACCATATATTTT.